The clone carrying this TCR beta chain was seen once. Its antigen remains unknown. Sequenced by immunoSEQ multiplex PCR; TCRdb stores in-frame clones only, minus some. The sample contains about 120,000 clones, around nine tenths of which appear only once. Germline CDR1 and CDR2: KGHDR and SFDVKD. CDR3 length: 14 residues. The junction had 5 bases not matched to a gene; V was cut back by 5 bases and J by 5 bases. The source of the sample is a study of T cell responses to AZD1222 COVID-19 vaccine. Whole-study results and caveats: Clonal diversity was possibly underestimated, and white British individuals and females predominated among donors.

This specimen was peripheral blood, taken on day 0 of AZD1222 vaccination. V gene TRBV24-1 combines with J gene TRBJ1-2, with TRBD1 matching 9 bases. The receptor comes from an adult in good health. Written as DNA, the CDR3 is TGTGCCACCAGTGCCTGGGACAGGGAATATGGCTACACCTTC. Protein: CATSAWDREYGYTF.